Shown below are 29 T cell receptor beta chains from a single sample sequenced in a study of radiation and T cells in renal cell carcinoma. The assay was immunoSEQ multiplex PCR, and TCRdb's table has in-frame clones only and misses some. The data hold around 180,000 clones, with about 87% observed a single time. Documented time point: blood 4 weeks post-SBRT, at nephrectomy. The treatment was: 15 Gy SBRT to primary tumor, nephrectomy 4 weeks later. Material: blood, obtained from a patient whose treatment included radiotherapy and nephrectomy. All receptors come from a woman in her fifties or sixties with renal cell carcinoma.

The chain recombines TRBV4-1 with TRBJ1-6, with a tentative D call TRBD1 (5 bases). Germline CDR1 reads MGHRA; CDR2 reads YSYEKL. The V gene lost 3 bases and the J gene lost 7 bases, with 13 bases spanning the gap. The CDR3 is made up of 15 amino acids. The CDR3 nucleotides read TGCGCCAGCAGCCAGTTAACCCGGGGGAATTCACCCCTCCACTTT. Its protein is CASSQLTRGNSPLHF.

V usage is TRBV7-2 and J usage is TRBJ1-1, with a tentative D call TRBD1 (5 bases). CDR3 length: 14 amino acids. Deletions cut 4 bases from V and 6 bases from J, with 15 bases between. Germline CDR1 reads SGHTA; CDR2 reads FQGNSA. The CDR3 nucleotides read TGTGCCAGCAGCTCCGGATTCAGGGTCGCTGAAGCTTTCTTT. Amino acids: CASSSGFRVAEAFF.

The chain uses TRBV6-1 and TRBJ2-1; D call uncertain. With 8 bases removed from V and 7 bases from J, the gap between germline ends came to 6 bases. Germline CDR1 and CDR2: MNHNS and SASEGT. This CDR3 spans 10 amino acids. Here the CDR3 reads CASLGNEQFF. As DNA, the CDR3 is TGTGCCAGCTTGGGGAATGAGCAGTTCTTC.

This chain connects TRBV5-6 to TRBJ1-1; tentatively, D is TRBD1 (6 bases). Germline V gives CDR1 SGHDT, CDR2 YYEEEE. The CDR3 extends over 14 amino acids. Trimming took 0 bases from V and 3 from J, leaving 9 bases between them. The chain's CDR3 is CASSLGGRDTEAFF. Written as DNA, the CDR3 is TGTGCCAGCAGCTTGGGGGGGCGCGACACTGAAGCTTTCTTT.

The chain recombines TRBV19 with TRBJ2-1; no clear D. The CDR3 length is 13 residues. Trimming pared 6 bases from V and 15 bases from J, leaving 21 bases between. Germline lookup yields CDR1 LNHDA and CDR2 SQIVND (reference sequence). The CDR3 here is CASSRPGPEGPFF. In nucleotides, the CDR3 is TGTGCCAGTAGCCGCCCGGGCCCCGAAGGTCCGTTCTTC. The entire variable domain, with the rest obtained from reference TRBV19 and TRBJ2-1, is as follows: DGGITQSPKYLFRKEGQNVTLSCEQNLNHDAMYWYRQDPGQGLRLIYYSQIVNDFQKGDIAEGYSVSREKKESFPLTVTSAQKNPTAFYLCASSRPGPEGPFFGPGTRLTVL.

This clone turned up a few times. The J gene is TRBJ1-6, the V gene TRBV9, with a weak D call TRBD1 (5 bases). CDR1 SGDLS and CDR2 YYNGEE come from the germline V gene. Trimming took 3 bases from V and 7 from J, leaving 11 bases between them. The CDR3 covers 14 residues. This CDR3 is CASSDWGTNSPLHF. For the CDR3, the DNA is TGTGCCAGCAGCGATTGGGGGACCAATTCACCCCTCCACTTT.

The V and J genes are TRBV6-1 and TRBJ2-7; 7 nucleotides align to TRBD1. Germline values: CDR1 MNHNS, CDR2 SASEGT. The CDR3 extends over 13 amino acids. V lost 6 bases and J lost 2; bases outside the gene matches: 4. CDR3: CASRPGQPYEQYF. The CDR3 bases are TGTGCCAGCAGACCGGGACAGCCCTACGAGCAGTACTTC.

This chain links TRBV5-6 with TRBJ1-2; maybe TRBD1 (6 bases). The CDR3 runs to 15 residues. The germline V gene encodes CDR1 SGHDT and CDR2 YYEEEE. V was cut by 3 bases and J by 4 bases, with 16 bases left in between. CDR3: CASSYYPQGPYGYTF. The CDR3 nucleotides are TGTGCCAGCAGCTACTACCCACAGGGCCCCTATGGCTACACCTTC.

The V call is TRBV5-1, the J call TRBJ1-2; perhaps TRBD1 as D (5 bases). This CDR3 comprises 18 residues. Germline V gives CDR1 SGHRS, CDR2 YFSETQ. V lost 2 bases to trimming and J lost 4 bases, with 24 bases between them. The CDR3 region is CASSFPVGGEGSLYGYTF. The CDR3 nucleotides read TGCGCCAGCAGCTTCCCGGTGGGGGGTGAGGGATCCCTCTATGGCTACACCTTC.

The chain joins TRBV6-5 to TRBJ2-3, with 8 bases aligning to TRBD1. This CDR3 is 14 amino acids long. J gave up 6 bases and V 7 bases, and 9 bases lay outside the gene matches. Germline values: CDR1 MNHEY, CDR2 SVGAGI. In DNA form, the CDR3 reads TGTGCCAGCAACCCGGGACAGGAGGGGGATACGCAGTATTTT. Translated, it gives CASNPGQEGDTQYF.

CDR3: CASSSPGTGVGYYGYTF. CDR3 DNA sequence: TGTGCCAGCAGCTCCCCGGGGACAGGGGTAGGGTACTATGGCTACACCTTC. J is TRBJ1-2 and V is TRBV11-2; the match to TRBD1 covers 10 bases. Per the germline V gene, CDR1 is SGHAT and CDR2 is FQNNGV. CDR3 size: 17 residues. Trimming removed 4 bases from V and 3 bases from J; junction bases left unmatched: 11.

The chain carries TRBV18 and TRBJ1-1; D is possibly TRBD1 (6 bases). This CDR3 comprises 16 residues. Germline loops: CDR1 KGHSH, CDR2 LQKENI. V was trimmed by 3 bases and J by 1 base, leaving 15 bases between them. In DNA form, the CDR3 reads TGTGCCAGCTCACCTCAGGGCTCGGGGGCGAACACTGAAGCTTTCTTT. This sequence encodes CASSPQGSGANTEAFF. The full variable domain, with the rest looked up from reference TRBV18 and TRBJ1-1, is NAGVMQNPRHLVRRRGQEARLRCSPMKGHSHVYWYRQLPEEGLKFMVYLQKENIIDESGMPKERFSAEFPKEGPSILRIQQVVRGDSAAYFCASSPQGSGANTEAFFGQGTRLTVV.

The CDR3 bases are TGTGCCAGCAGCTTCGGGGTCGGGGGCACTGAAGCTTTCTTT. Translated: CASSFGVGGTEAFF. The chain employs TRBV7-2 and TRBJ1-1, with a weak D call TRBD1 (5 bases). Germline-derived CDR1 and CDR2 are SGHTA and FQGNSA. The CDR3 covers 14 residues. The V end was cut by 3 bases, the J end by 4 bases, with 12 bases between.

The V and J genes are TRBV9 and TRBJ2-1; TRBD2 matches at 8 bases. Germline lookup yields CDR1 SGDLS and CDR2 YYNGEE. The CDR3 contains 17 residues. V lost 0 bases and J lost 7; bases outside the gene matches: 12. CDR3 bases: TGTGCCAGCAGCGTAGGCGGGGGGCTTTCTCGAGGGAATGAGCAGTTCTTC. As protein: CASSVGGGLSRGNEQFF.

The CDR3, as DNA: TGTGCCAGCAGCCTGAGACATGGGGGGGATGAAGCTTTCTTT. Residues: CASSLRHGGDEAFF. The V call is TRBV7-3, the J call TRBJ1-1, with a possible D match to TRBD1 (5 bases). This CDR3 spans 14 amino acids. The ends were cut back, 5 bases at V and 7 bases at J, with 17 bases in the middle. Germline CDR1 SGHTA, CDR2 FQGTGA. The entire variable domain, with the rest obtained from reference TRBV7-3 and TRBJ1-1, is as follows: GAGVSQTPSNKVTEKGKYVELRCDPISGHTALYWYRQSLGQGPEFLIYFQGTGAADDSGLPNDRFFAVRPEGSVSTLKIQRTERGDSAVYLCASSLRHGGDEAFFGQGTRLTVV.

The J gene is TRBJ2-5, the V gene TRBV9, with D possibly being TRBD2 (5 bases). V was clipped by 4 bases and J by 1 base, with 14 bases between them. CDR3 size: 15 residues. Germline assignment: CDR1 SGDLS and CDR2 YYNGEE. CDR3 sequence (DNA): TGTGCCAGCAGCAAGCTAGGACTTACCCAAGAGACCCAGTACTTC. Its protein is CASSKLGLTQETQYF.

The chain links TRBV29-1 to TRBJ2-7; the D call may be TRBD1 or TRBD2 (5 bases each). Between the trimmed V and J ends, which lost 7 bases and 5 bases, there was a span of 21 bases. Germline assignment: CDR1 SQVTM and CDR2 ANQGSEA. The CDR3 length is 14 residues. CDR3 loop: CSARDGVQRNEQYF. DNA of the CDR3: TGCAGCGCCAGGGACGGGGTTCAACGGAACGAGCAGTACTTC.

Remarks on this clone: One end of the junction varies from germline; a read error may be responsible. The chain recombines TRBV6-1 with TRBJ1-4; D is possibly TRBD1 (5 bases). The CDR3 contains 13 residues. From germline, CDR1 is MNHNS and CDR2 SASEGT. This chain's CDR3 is CASSESRPTGLVF. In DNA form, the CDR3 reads TGTGCCAGCAGTGAAAGTCGGCCCACAGGACTTGTTTTT.

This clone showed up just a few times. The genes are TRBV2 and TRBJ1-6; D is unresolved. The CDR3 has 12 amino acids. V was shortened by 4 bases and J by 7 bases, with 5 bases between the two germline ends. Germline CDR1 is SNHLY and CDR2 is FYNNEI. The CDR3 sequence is CASSAGNSPLHF. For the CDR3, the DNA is TGTGCCAGCAGTGCCGGCAATTCACCCCTCCACTTT. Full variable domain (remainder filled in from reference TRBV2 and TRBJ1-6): EPEVTQTPSHQVTQMGQEVILRCVPISNHLYFYWYRQILGQKVEFLVSFYNNEISEKSEIFDDQFSVERPDGSNFTLKIRSTKLEDSAMYFCASSAGNSPLHFGNGTRLTVT.

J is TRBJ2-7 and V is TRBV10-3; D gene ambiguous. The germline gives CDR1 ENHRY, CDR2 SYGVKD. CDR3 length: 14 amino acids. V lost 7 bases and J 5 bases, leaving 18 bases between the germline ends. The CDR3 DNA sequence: TGTGCCATCAAGGCCTGGTCAGATTCTAACGAGCAGTACTTC. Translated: CAIKAWSDSNEQYF.

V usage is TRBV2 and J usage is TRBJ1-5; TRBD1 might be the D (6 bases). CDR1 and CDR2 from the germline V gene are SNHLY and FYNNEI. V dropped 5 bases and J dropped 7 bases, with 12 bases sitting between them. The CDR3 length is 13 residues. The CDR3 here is CASSQGGSQPQHF. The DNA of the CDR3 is TGTGCCAGCAGTCAAGGGGGGAGCCAGCCCCAGCATTTT.

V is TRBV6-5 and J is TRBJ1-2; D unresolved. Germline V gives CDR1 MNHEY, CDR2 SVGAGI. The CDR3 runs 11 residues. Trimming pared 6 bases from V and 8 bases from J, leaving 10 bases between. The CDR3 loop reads CASRGLFGYTF. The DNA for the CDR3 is TGTGCCAGCAGAGGCCTCTTCGGCTACACCTTC.

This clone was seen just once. The CDR3, as DNA: TGTGCCAGCAGCTTGACCCTACAGGTCTCTGGAAACACCATATATTTT. Translating it yields CASSLTLQVSGNTIYF. The V and J genes are TRBV5-5 and TRBJ1-3; the D gene is possibly TRBD1 (5 bases). V shed 1 base and J shed 0 bases, with 11 bases lying between them. CDR3 size: 16 residues. The germline gives CDR1 SGHKS, CDR2 YYEKEE (reference sequence).

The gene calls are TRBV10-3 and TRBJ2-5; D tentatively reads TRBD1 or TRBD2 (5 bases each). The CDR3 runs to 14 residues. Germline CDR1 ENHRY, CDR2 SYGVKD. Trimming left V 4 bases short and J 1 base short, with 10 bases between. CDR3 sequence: CAISVRGTQETQYF. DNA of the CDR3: TGTGCCATCAGTGTACGGGGCACCCAAGAGACCCAGTACTTC.

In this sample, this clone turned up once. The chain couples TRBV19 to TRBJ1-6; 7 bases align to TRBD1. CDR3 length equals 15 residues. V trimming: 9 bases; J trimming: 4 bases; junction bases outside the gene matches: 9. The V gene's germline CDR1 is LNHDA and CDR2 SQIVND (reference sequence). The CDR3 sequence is CASRGIEKYNSPLHF. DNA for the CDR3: TGTGCCAGCAGGGGGATAGAGAAATATAATTCACCCCTCCACTTT.

The CDR3 is CASSESLGDRGNTEAFF. CDR3 nucleotide sequence: TGTGCCAGCAGCGAAAGTCTGGGGGACAGGGGTAACACTGAAGCTTTCTTT. V is TRBV9 and J is TRBJ1-1; 10 bases are a match to TRBD1. CDR1 and CDR2 (germline): SGDLS, YYNGEE. The CDR3 has 17 residues. V lost 3 bases, J lost 2 bases, and 10 bases stayed unmatched.

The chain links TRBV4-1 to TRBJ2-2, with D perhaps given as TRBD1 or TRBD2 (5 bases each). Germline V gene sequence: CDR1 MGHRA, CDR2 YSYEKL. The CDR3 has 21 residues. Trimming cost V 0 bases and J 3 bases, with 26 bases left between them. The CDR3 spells CASSQEVLTISRDQDTGELFF. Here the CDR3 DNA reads TGCGCCAGCAGCCAAGAAGTCCTTACTATTTCCCGGGACCAGGACACCGGGGAGCTGTTTTTT.

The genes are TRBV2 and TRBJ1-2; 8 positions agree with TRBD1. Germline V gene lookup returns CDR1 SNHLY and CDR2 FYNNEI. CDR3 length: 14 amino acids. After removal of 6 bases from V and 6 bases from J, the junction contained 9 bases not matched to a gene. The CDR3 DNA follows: TGTGCCAGCAGCCCATTCGACAGGGGTGATGGCTACACCTTC. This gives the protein CASSPFDRGDGYTF. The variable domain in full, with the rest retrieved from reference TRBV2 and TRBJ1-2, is EPEVTQTPSHQVTQMGQEVILRCVPISNHLYFYWYRQILGQKVEFLVSFYNNEISEKSEIFDDQFSVERPDGSNFTLKIRSTKLEDSAMYFCASSPFDRGDGYTFGSGTRLTVV.

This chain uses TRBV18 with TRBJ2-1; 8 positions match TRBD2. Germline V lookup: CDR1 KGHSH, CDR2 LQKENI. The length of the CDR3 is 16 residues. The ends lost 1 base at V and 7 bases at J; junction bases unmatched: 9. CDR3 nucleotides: TGTGCCAGCTCACCACAGGGTAGCGGGAAAATAAATGAGCAGTTCTTC. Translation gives CASSPQGSGKINEQFF. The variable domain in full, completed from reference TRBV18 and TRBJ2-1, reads NAGVMQNPRHLVRRRGQEARLRCSPMKGHSHVYWYRQLPEEGLKFMVYLQKENIIDESGMPKERFSAEFPKEGPSILRIQQVVRGDSAAYFCASSPQGSGKINEQFFGPGTRLTVL.